This TCR beta chain was obtained from a study of technical replicates of blood from several donors. Sequencing was performed with immunoSEQ multiplex PCR; in TCRdb, only in-frame clones are kept and a portion is missing. The sample includes some 70,000 clones, 92% of them seen just once. CDR1 LGHNA and CDR2 YNFKEQ come from the germline V gene. The CDR3 extends over 17 amino acids. Trimming pared 0 bases from V and 4 bases from J, leaving 16 bases between. The material sequenced was T cells isolated from PBMCs. This rearrangement joins TRBV4-2 to TRBJ1-3; D remains unclear. The origin of this receptor is a human donor in good health. DNA for the CDR3: TGTGCCAGCAGCCAAGAAGAACAAACAACGAGGGGAAACACCATATATTTT. Its translation is CASSQEEQTTRGNTIYF.